Listed below are T cell receptor beta chains from one sample, sequenced in a study of neurological immune-mediated disorders. TCRdb reprocessed the 5' RACE reads with MiXCR, giving one entry per CDR3 protein. The data contain tens of thousands of distinct CDR3 sequences, around 13% of them singletons. The sample taken for sequencing was PBMCs. The receptors derive from a woman aged 55-70 years with HTLV-1-associated myelopathy (HAM/TSP). CDR3s include the opening cysteine and the closing phenylalanine or tryptophan. The D gene is left open where the match is weak. Not all rows give a size; the values are once, few, many and, for expanded clones, a class.

many NA TRBJ1-3 TRBV5-1 CASSLFRVTGNTIYF TGCGCCAGCAGCTTATTCAGGGTAACTGGAAACACCATATATTTT
many NA TRBJ2-6 TRBV10-3 CATTALSGANVLTF TGTGCCACCACGGCCCTCTCTGGGGCCAACGTCCTGACTTTC
many NA TRBJ1-1 TRBV6-1 CASGPQVANTEAFF TGTGCCAGCGGACCCCAGGTGGCGAACACTGAAGCTTTCTTT
many TRBD1 TRBJ2-7 TRBV4-1 CASSHAVSGTGVSYEQHF TGCGCCAGCAGCCACGCCGTTTCCGGGACAGGGGTCTCCTACGAGCAGCACTTC
many NA TRBJ1-5 TRBV20-1 CSASPFNSNQPQHF TGCAGTGCTAGTCCCTTTAATAGCAATCAGCCCCAGCATTTT
many NA TRBJ2-7 TRBV20-1 CSASRTLTYEQYF TGCAGTGCTAGTCGGACGCTTACCTACGAGCAGTACTTC
NA TRBD1 TRBJ2-3 TRBV5-1 CASSTNGTGNTDTQYF TGCGCCAGCAGCACTAACGGGACAGGCAACACAGATACGCAGTATTTT
many NA TRBJ1-1 TRBV18 CASSPTYASEAFF TGTGCCAGCTCCCCGACTTACGCTTCTGAAGCTTTCTTT
many TRBD1 TRBJ1-1 TRBV6-2/TRBV6-3 CASSTNYRGRKAEAFF TGTGCCAGCAGTACTAATTACAGGGGGCGGAAAGCTGAAGCTTTCTTT
many NA TRBJ2-3 TRBV20-1 CSATFGAGRADTQYF TGCAGTGCTACCTTTGGGGCAGGGCGCGCAGATACGCAGTATTTT
many TRBD1 TRBJ1-2 TRBV6-6 CASRMGQGASGYTF TGTGCCAGCAGAATGGGACAGGGGGCGTCTGGCTACACCTTC
many TRBD2 TRBJ2-3 TRBV20-1 CSARDSASGWPDTQYF TGCAGTGCTAGAGATTCGGCTAGCGGGTGGCCGGATACGCAGTATTTT
many NA TRBJ1-5 TRBV4-1 CASRMPGSNQPQHF TGCGCCAGCAGGATGCCCGGCAGCAATCAGCCCCAGCATTTT